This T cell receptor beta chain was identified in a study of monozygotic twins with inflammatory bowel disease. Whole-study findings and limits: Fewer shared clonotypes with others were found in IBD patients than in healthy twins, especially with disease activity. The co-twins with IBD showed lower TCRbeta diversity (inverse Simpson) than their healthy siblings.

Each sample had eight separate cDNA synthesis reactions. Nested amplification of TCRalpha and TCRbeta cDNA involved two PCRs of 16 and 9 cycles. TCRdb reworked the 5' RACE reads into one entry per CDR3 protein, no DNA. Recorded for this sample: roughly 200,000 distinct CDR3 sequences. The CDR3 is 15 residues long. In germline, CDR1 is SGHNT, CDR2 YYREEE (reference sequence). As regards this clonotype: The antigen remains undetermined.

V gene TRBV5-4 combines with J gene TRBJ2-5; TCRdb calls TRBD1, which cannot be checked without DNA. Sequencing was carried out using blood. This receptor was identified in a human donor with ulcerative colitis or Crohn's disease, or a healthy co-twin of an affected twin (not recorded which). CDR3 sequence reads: CASSRGTAKQETQYF.